The 29 T cell receptor beta chains below come from one sample, sequenced in a study of patients with pleural tuberculosis. TCRdb called the reads again in MiXCR, with one record for every CDR3 protein. The repertoire holds under 55,000 distinct CDR3 sequences, with about 7.3% as singletons. All receptors derive from a human donor with pleural tuberculosis.

This clonotype was observed many times. The chain couples TRBV11-2 to TRBJ2-7; TRBD1 matches 11 bases. This CDR3 is 16 amino acids long. Losses at the gene ends were 1 base for V and 3 bases for J; bases not matched to a gene: 5. The germline V gene encodes CDR1 SGHAT and CDR2 FQNNGV. The CDR3: CASSLVRTGGFYEQYF. The CDR3 nucleotides are TGTGCCAGCAGCTTAGTTCGGACAGGGGGCTTCTACGAGCAGTACTTC.

This clonotype showed up many times. The V call is TRBV27, the J call TRBJ1-1; 7 bases match TRBD1. V dropped 1 base and J dropped 5; count of bases not matched to a gene: 7. CDR1 MNHEY and CDR2 SMNVEV come from the germline V gene (reference sequence). The CDR3 covers 15 residues. CDR3 bases: TGTGCCAGCAGTTTATTGGAGGGGGCACGGACTGAAGCTTTCTTT. It translates to CASSLLEGARTEAFF.

Comments on this clonotype: A junction end diverges from the germline sequence, so it may reflect a read error. The rearrangement uses TRBV11-2 and TRBJ1-1; possibly TRBD1 for D (5 bases). This CDR3 region has 13 residues. Germline V gene sequence: CDR1 SGHAT, CDR2 FQNNGV. The chain's CDR3 is CVSSQDKSTEAFF. The DNA for the CDR3 is TGTGTCAGCAGCCAGGACAAGAGCACTGAAGCTTTCTTT.

This clonotype was detected many times. The CDR3 DNA is TGCGCCAGCAGCCAGAATCCGGGACCACCAGGGACTGGAAACACCATATATTTT. Translated: CASSQNPGPPGTGNTIYF. The chain is built from TRBV4-1 and TRBJ1-3; the D gene is possibly TRBD1 (5 bases). The V end lost 3 bases, the J end lost 2 bases, and 20 bases lay between the germline ends. CDR1 is MGHRA, CDR2 YSYEKL, per germline. The CDR3 loop spans 18 amino acids.

This clonotype has a count of ten or more. This sequence joins TRBV11-2 and TRBJ2-2; D is undetermined. Germline V CDR1 and CDR2: SGHAT, FQNNGV. The ends were cut back, 6 bases at V and 1 base at J, with 9 bases in the middle. This CDR3 has 14 residues. The CDR3 spells CASSPSWNTGELFF. The DNA for the CDR3 is TGTGCCAGCAGTCCCAGTTGGAACACCGGGGAGCTGTTTTTT.

This sequence joins TRBV28 and TRBJ2-3, with a tentative D call TRBD1 (6 bases). The CDR3 contains 14 residues. Germline CDR1 and CDR2: MDHEN and SYDVKM. V was trimmed by 3 bases and J by 2 bases, leaving 9 bases between them. CDR3 region: CASSFRGYTDTQYF. CDR3 DNA sequence: TGTGCCAGCAGTTTCAGGGGTTACACAGATACGCAGTATTTT. The full variable domain, completed using reference TRBV28 and TRBJ2-3, is DVKVTQSSRYLVKRTGEKVFLECVQDMDHENMFWYRQDPGLGLRLIYFSYDVKMKEKGDIPEGYSVSREKKERFSLILESASTNQTSMYLCASSFRGYTDTQYFGPGTRLTVL.

This clonotype was observed at least ten times. The rearrangement links TRBV6-2 or TRBV6-3 to TRBJ2-2; a possible D gene is TRBD2 (6 bases). The CDR3 runs 14 residues. Germline lookup yields CDR1 MNHEY and CDR2 SVGEGT. V shed 7 bases and J shed 7 bases, with 16 bases lying between them. The CDR3 sequence is CASIFGGSIGELFF. CDR3 sequence (DNA): TGTGCCAGCATTTTTGGGGGGTCGATCGGGGAGCTGTTTTTT.

In this sample, this clonotype turned up many times. The chain joins TRBV20-1 to TRBJ2-1; 7 positions agree with TRBD2. The CDR3 is 14 residues long. The trim removed 5 bases at V and 5 bases at J, leaving 9 bases unmatched. CDR1 and CDR2 (germline): DFQATT, SNEGSKA (reference sequence). The CDR3 nucleotides are TGCAGTGCTGAAGGCGGGAGCGTAGACAATGAGCAGTTCTTC. It specifies CSAEGGSVDNEQFF.

This clonotype was counted ten times or more. The V call is TRBV28, the J call TRBJ2-5; weak D call: TRBD1 (7 bases). Per germline, CDR1 MDHEN and CDR2 SYDVKM. This CDR3 contains 14 residues. V lost 11 bases, J lost 5 bases, and 21 bases lay in between. DNA for the CDR3: TGTGCCGCCCGTCAGGGGGGAGCAGTGGAGACCCAGTACTTC. Translated: CAARQGGAVETQYF.

This clonotype was observed many times. The rearrangement joins TRBV19 to TRBJ2-1; D not certain. Germline V gene data show CDR1 as LNHDA and CDR2 as SQIVND (reference sequence). This CDR3 region has 11 residues. Trimming took off 5 bases at V and 3 bases at J, with 2 bases between the two ends. CDR3 loop: CASSDYNEQFF. CDR3 sequence (DNA): TGTGCCAGTAGTGACTACAATGAGCAGTTCTTC.

This clonotype was detected ten times or more. The CDR3: CSARALPSGSFGHEQFF. CDR3 sequence (DNA): TGCAGTGCTAGAGCGTTGCCTAGCGGGAGTTTTGGGCATGAGCAGTTCTTC. The rearrangement uses TRBV20-1 and TRBJ2-1; 10 bases map to TRBD2. CDR3 size: 17 residues. With 1 base clipped from V and 8 bases from J, the junction kept 14 bases outside the gene matches. The V gene's germline CDR1 is DFQATT and CDR2 SNEGSKA (reference sequence).

This clonotype was detected ten times or more. This chain connects TRBV24-1 to TRBJ2-1; tentatively, D is TRBD1 or TRBD2 (5 bases each). V was shortened by 5 bases and J by 10 bases, with 8 bases between the two germline ends. The CDR3 has 11 residues. Germline CDR1 is KGHDR and CDR2 is SFDVKD. The CDR3 is CATSGGVEQFF. As DNA, the CDR3 is TGTGCCACCAGTGGAGGGGTCGAGCAGTTCTTC.

This clonotype occurred a few times. The V call is TRBV19, the J call TRBJ1-3; D is ambiguous. The CDR3 loop spans 15 amino acids. Trimming shortened V by 5 bases and J by 0 bases, and 11 bases separated the two germline ends. Germline V gives CDR1 LNHDA, CDR2 SQIVND (reference sequence). This CDR3 is CASSLPGLSGNTIYF. The CDR3 DNA reads TGTGCCAGTAGTTTGCCAGGACTCTCTGGAAACACCATATATTTT.

This clonotype was seen at least ten times. J is TRBJ1-2 and V is TRBV20-1; D not certain. Per germline, CDR1 DFQATT and CDR2 SNEGSKA (reference sequence). Trimming took 0 bases from V and 4 from J, leaving 6 bases between them. There are 12 residues in the CDR3. In DNA form, the CDR3 reads TGCAGTGCTAGAGATGGGTTCTATGGCTACACCTTC. The encoded protein is CSARDGFYGYTF.

This clonotype was counted many times. The CDR3 nucleotides read TGTGCCAGCAGCTTAGCTTTGACTAGCGGGAGTTTCAATGAGCAGTTCTTC. It is translated as CASSLALTSGSFNEQFF. The chain combines TRBV11-1 with TRBJ2-1, with TRBD2 matching 12 bases. The CDR3 sequence is 17 residues long. The germline CDR1 and CDR2 sequences are SGHAT and FQDESV (reference sequence). V was pared by 0 bases and J by 6 bases, with 6 bases of the junction left unmatched.

This clonotype was counted many times. The chain uses TRBV20-1 and TRBJ1-5; D gene unclear. The CDR3 loop spans 11 amino acids. Germline V gene data show CDR1 as DFQATT and CDR2 as SNEGSKA (reference sequence). Trimming left V 0 bases short and J 4 bases short, with 1 base between. In DNA, the CDR3 is TGCAGTGCTAGAGATAATCAGCCCCAGCATTTT. It codes for CSARDNQPQHF.

This clonotype came up many times. The V gene is TRBV20-1, the J gene TRBJ1-5; D call uncertain. V was pared by 1 base and J by 0 bases, with 10 bases between. Germline CDR1 reads DFQATT; CDR2 reads SNEGSKA (reference sequence). The CDR3 extends over 15 amino acids. This CDR3 reads CSARVPQYSNQPQHF. DNA of the CDR3: TGCAGTGCTAGAGTGCCCCAGTATAGCAATCAGCCCCAGCATTTT.

This clonotype was seen many times. The rearrangement uses TRBV4-1 and TRBJ2-3; no definite D call. This CDR3 contains 16 residues. V shed 4 bases and J shed 2 bases, with 16 bases lying between them. The germline V gene has CDR1 MGHRA and CDR2 YSYEKL. CDR3 sequence reads: CASSPLAQSNTDTQYF. The CDR3, as DNA: TGCGCCAGCAGCCCCCTCGCCCAATCGAACACAGATACGCAGTATTTT.

This clonotype occurred many times. The genes are TRBV19 and TRBJ1-2, with D tentatively TRBD1 (5 bases). Trimming took 3 bases from V and 1 from J, leaving 18 bases between them. The V gene's germline CDR1 is LNHDA and CDR2 SQIVND (reference sequence). There are 17 residues in the CDR3. Here the CDR3 DNA reads TGTGCCAGTAGTATCTTGGGCTCGGGACGGAATAACTATGGCTACACCTTC. Amino acid sequence: CASSILGSGRNNYGYTF. The full variable domain, rest sourced from reference TRBV19 and TRBJ1-2, is DGGITQSPKYLFRKEGQNVTLSCEQNLNHDAMYWYRQDPGQGLRLIYYSQIVNDFQKGDIAEGYSVSREKKESFPLTVTSAQKNPTAFYLCASSILGSGRNNYGYTFGSGTRLTVV.

A word on this clonotype: This sequence may be a read error, since a much larger clone differs from it by one base. CDR3 residues: CASSFRDGDTIYF. The CDR3 DNA reads TGTGCCAGCAGCTTTCGTGATGGAGACACCATATATTTT. The chain recombines TRBV11-2 with TRBJ1-3, with unresolved D. This CDR3 is built from 13 residues. Looked up from germline, CDR1 is SGHAT and CDR2 is FQNNGV.

This clonotype was found many times. V gene TRBV20-1 combines with J gene TRBJ2-1; 11 bases map to TRBD2. The trim removed 0 bases at V and 7 bases at J, leaving 5 bases unmatched. The CDR3 totals 15 residues. Germline CDR1 is DFQATT and CDR2 is SNEGSKA (reference sequence). In DNA form, the CDR3 reads TGCAGTGCTAGAGATCTTCGGACTAGCGGGAATGAGCAGTTCTTC. Amino acid sequence: CSARDLRTSGNEQFF.

This clonotype came up many times. In nucleotides, the CDR3 is TGTGCCAGCAGCTCCCAGGGGAATCAGCCCCAGCATTTT. The encoded protein is CASSSQGNQPQHF. V is TRBV28 and J is TRBJ1-5, with TRBD1 as a possible D gene (6 bases). The V end was cut by 6 bases, the J end by 4 bases, with 10 bases between. The CDR3 has 13 amino acids. The germline V gene has CDR1 MDHEN and CDR2 SYDVKM.

Ten or more counts support this clonotype. V gene TRBV3-1 combines with J gene TRBJ2-1, with D tentatively TRBD1 (6 bases). V was cut by 5 bases and J by 6 bases, with 11 bases left in between. The length of the CDR3 is 13 residues. Germline assignment: CDR1 LGHDT and CDR2 YNNKEL (reference sequence). CDR3 sequence: CASSSQGRNEQFF. The DNA for the CDR3 is TGTGCCAGCAGCAGCCAGGGGCGCAATGAGCAGTTCTTC.

At least ten counts were recorded for this clonotype. This chain connects TRBV3-1 to TRBJ2-1; tentatively, D is TRBD1 or TRBD2 (5 bases each). Between the trimmed V and J ends, which lost 6 bases and 10 bases, there was a span of 19 bases. This CDR3 is built from 14 residues. Germline V gives CDR1 LGHDT, CDR2 YNNKEL (reference sequence). The CDR3 DNA reads TGTGCCAGCAGTTCAACCGGGACCGACCAGGAGCAGTTCTTC. This gives the protein CASSSTGTDQEQFF.

This clonotype was seen repeatedly, ten times or more. DNA for the CDR3: TGTGCCAGCAGCTTATCCCGGGGACTACGGGAGACCCAGTACTTC. Its protein product is CASSLSRGLRETQYF. The J gene is TRBJ2-5, the V gene TRBV11-2; 7 bases fit TRBD2. The CDR3 extends over 15 amino acids. Germline CDR1 reads SGHAT; CDR2 reads FQNNGV. V gave up 2 bases and J gave up 5 bases; unmatched junction bases: 8. Full variable domain (missing parts from reference TRBV11-2 and TRBJ2-5): EAGVAQSPRYKIIEKRQSVAFWCNPISGHATLYWYQQILGQGPKLLIQFQNNGVVDDSQLPKDRFSAERLKGVDSTLKIQPAKLEDSAVYLCASSLSRGLRETQYFGPGTRLLVL.

This clonotype was seen a handful of times. The chain couples TRBV5-1 to TRBJ2-2, with 7 bases that match TRBD1. Germline V gene sequence: CDR1 SGHRS, CDR2 YFSETQ. This CDR3 contains 14 residues. V shed 7 bases and J 2 bases; nucleotides not matched to a gene: 5. The CDR3 sequence is CASEGDSNTGELFF. For the CDR3, the DNA is TGCGCCAGCGAGGGGGACAGCAACACCGGGGAGCTGTTTTTT.

A few counts support this clonotype. The V call is TRBV11-1, the J call TRBJ2-5, with D tentatively TRBD1 (5 bases). The germline gives CDR1 SGHAT, CDR2 FQDESV (reference sequence). V shed 2 bases and J shed 13 bases, with 17 bases lying between them. CDR3 length: 13 residues. The CDR3 DNA sequence: TGTGCCAGCAGCTTATCTCACGAGGACAACACGTACTTC. As protein: CASSLSHEDNTYF.

The chain links TRBV10-3 to TRBJ1-2; D uncertain. The germline gives CDR1 ENHRY, CDR2 SYGVKD. V lost 11 bases to trimming and J lost 3 bases, with 13 bases between them. The CDR3 is made up of 12 amino acids. The CDR3 loop reads CAVPGADYGYTF. The CDR3 nucleotides read TGTGCCGTGCCGGGCGCGGACTATGGCTACACCTTC.

In its sample, this clonotype was seen many times. The chain recombines TRBV29-1 with TRBJ2-2, with 7 bases fitting TRBD1. Losses at the gene ends were 1 base for V and 1 base for J; bases not matched to a gene: 3. The germline V gene has CDR1 SQVTM and CDR2 ANQGSEA. CDR3 length equals 15 residues. CDR3 amino acids: CSVEGRGKNTGELFF. The CDR3 nucleotides read TGCAGCGTTGAAGGCAGGGGGAAGAACACCGGGGAGCTGTTTTTT.